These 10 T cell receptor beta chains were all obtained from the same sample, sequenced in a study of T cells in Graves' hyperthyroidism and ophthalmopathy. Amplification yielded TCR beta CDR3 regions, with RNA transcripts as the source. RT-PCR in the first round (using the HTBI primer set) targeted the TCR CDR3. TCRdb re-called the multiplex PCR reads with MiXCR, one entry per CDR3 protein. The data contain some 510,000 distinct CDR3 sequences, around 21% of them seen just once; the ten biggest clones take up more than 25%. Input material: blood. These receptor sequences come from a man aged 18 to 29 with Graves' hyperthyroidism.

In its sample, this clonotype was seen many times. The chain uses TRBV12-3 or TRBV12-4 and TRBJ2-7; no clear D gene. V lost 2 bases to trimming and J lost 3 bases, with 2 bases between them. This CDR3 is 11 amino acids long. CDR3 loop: CASSLIYEQYF. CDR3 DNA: TGTGCCAGCAGTTTAATCTACGAGCAGTACTTC.

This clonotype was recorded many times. In DNA form, the CDR3 reads TGTGCCAGCCGAGATGGTGGCAGGGGTCTCTATGGCTACACCTTC. Amino acids: CASRDGGRGLYGYTF. V and J are TRBV27 and TRBJ1-2; perhaps TRBD1 as D (6 bases). Trimming took 8 bases from V and 4 from J, leaving 20 bases between them. The CDR3 contains 15 residues. CDR1 is MNHEY and CDR2 is SMNVEV in the germline V gene (reference sequence).

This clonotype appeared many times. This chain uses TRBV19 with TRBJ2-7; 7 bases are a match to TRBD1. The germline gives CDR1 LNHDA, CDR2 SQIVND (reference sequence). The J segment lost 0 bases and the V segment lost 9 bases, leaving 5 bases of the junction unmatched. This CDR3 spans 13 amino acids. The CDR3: CASQGVNSYEQYF. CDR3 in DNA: TGTGCCAGCCAGGGGGTAAACTCCTACGAGCAGTACTTC.

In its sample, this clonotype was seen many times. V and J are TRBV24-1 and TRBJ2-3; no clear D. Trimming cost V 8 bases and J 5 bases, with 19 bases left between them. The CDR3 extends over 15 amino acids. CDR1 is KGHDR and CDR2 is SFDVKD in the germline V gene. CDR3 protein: CATNPGTASGDTQYF. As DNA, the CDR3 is TGTGCCACCAACCCAGGAACAGCAAGTGGAGATACGCAGTATTTT.

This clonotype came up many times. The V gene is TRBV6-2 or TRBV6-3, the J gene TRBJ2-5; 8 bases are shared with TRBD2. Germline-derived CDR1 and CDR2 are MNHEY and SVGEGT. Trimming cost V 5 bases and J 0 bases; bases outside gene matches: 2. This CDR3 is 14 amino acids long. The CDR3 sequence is CASSRAGDQETQYF. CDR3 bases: TGTGCCAGCAGTAGAGCGGGGGACCAAGAGACCCAGTACTTC.

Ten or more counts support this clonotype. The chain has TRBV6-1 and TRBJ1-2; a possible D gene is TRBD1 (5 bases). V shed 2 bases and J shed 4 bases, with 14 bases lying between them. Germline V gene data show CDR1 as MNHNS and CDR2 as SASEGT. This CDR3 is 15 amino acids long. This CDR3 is CASSEPGRLGYGYTF. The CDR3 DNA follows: TGTGCCAGCAGTGAACCAGGGAGGCTGGGCTATGGCTACACCTTC.

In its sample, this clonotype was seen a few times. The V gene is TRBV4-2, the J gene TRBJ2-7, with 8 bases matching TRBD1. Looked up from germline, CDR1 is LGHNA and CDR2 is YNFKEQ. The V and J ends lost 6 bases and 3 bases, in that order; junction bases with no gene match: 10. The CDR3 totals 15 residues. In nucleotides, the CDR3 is TGTGCCAGCAGACCTGGACAGGGAGGAAGCTACGAGCAGTACTTC. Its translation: CASRPGQGGSYEQYF.

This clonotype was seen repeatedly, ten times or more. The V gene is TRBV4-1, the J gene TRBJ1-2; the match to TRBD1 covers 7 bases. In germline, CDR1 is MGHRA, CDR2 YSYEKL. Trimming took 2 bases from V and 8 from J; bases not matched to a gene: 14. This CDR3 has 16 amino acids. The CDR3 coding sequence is TGCGCCAGCAGCCAAACGGGACAGTCTGCGCTAGGAGGCTACACCTTC. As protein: CASSQTGQSALGGYTF.

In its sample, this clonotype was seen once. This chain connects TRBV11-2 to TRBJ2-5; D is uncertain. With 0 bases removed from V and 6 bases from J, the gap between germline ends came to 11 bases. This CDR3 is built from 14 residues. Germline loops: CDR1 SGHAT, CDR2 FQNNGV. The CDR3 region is CASSLDSQVKTQYF. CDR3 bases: TGTGCCAGCAGCTTAGATTCCCAGGTTAAGACCCAGTACTTC.

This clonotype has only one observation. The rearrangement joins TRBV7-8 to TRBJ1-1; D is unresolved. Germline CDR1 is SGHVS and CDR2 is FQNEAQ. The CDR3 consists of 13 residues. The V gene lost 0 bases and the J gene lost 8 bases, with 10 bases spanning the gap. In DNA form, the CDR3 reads TGTGCCAGCAGCTTAGCTGGGCCGTCCGAAGCTTTCTTT. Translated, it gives CASSLAGPSEAFF.